One sample yielded the 9 T cell receptor beta chains listed below, sequenced in a study of T cell responses to AZD1222 COVID-19 vaccine. The method was immunoSEQ multiplex PCR; TCRdb's version includes in-frame clones alone and lacks a portion of them. This table holds 150,000 or so clones, approximately 90% found once. Sample: peripheral blood, taken on day 0 of AZD1222 vaccination. These receptor sequences come from an adult in good health.

The V call is TRBV6-5, the J call TRBJ2-1; tentative D call: TRBD1 (6 bases). The V end lost 5 bases, the J end lost 7 bases, and 9 bases lay between the germline ends. Per the germline V gene, CDR1 is MNHEY and CDR2 is SVGAGI. The CDR3 loop spans 12 amino acids. CDR3 sequence: CASSKTGNEQFF. The CDR3 DNA reads TGTGCCAGCAGTAAAACAGGGAATGAGCAGTTCTTC.

CDR3 nucleotide sequence: TGTGCCGGGCCCTACGAGCAGTACTTC. It translates to CAGPYEQYF. The gene calls are TRBV21-1 and TRBJ2-7; TRBD1 is the table's D call, not checked against the DNA. TRBV21-1 is a documented pseudogene. This CDR3 is built from 9 residues.

This clone occurred once. V and J are TRBV5-1 and TRBJ1-2; D is unresolved. This CDR3 contains 14 residues. The germline V gene has CDR1 SGHRS and CDR2 YFSETQ. The V gene lost 1 base and the J gene lost 4 bases, with 11 bases spanning the gap. The CDR3 protein is CASSLQEFSYGYTF. The CDR3 coding sequence is TGCGCCAGCAGCTTGCAAGAGTTCTCCTATGGCTACACCTTC.

CDR3 coding DNA: TGTGCCAGCAGTTACCAGGGGACCAACTATGGCTACACCTTC. This translates into CASSYQGTNYGYTF. The genes are TRBV6-5 and TRBJ1-2; TRBD1 might be the D (6 bases). CDR1 is MNHEY, CDR2 SVGAGI, per germline. The CDR3 contains 14 residues. Trimming took 2 bases from V and 2 from J, leaving 9 bases between them.

This chain uses TRBV6-1 with TRBJ2-1, with TRBD2 matching over 8 bases. Trimming removed 2 bases from V and 4 bases from J; junction bases left unmatched: 4. Germline CDR1 and CDR2: MNHNS and SASEGT. This CDR3 is built from 15 residues. The CDR3: CASSERASGYNEQFF. The CDR3 region has the DNA TGTGCCAGCAGTGAAAGGGCTAGCGGGTACAATGAGCAGTTCTTC.

The genes are TRBV19 and TRBJ1-2, with 9 bases matching TRBD1. CDR1 is LNHDA and CDR2 is SQIVND in the germline V gene (reference sequence). The CDR3 totals 16 residues. After removal of 5 bases from V and 5 bases from J, the junction contained 12 bases not matched to a gene. DNA for the CDR3: TGTGCCAGTAGTTTGGGACAGGGCACTTTCGGATATGGCTACACCTTC. This encodes CASSLGQGTFGYGYTF.

The chain combines TRBV9 with TRBJ2-6; 10 nucleotides line up with TRBD1. There are 14 residues in the CDR3. CDR1 and CDR2 (germline): SGDLS, YYNGEE. After removal of 4 bases from V and 11 bases from J, the junction contained 6 bases not matched to a gene. The CDR3 DNA reads as TGTGCCAGCAGCCCAGGACAGGGGGTGTACGTCCTGACTTTC. It is translated as CASSPGQGVYVLTF.

V usage is TRBV30 and J usage is TRBJ2-7, with D maybe TRBD2 (5 bases). The CDR3 is 15 residues long. The germline CDR1 and CDR2 sequences are GTSNPN and SVGIG (reference sequence). V dropped 3 bases and J dropped 6 bases, with 21 bases sitting between them. The DNA for the CDR3 is TGTGCCTGGAGCGAGTCTGGGCTAGCTCACATCGAGCAGTACTTC. This sequence encodes CAWSESGLAHIEQYF.

The V call is TRBV5-4, the J call TRBJ2-3, with TRBD2 matching over 9 bases. Germline V gene data show CDR1 as SGHNT and CDR2 as YYREEE (reference sequence). V shed 0 bases and J 0 bases; nucleotides not matched to a gene: 8. The CDR3 runs to 18 residues. Here the CDR3 reads CASSLALAGSPSTDTQYF. In DNA, the CDR3 is TGTGCCAGCAGCTTGGCTCTAGCGGGAAGCCCTAGCACAGATACGCAGTATTTT.